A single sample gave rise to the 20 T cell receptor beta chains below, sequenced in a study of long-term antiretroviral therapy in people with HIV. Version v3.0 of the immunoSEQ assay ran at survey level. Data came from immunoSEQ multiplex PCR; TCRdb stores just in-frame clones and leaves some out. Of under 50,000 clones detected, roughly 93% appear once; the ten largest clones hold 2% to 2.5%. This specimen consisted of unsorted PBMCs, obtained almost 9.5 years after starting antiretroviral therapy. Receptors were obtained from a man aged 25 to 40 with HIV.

The CDR3 bases are TGTGCCAGCAGCTTAGGGACCGACCCCATAGGAGAGACCCAGTACTTC. Translation: CASSLGTDPIGETQYF. This rearrangement joins TRBV11-2 to TRBJ2-5, with D unresolved. CDR1 and CDR2 (germline): SGHAT, FQNNGV. CDR3 size: 16 residues. Deletions cut 1 base from V and 4 bases from J, with 16 bases between. Looking up the rest from reference TRBV11-2 and TRBJ2-5 gives the full variable domain: EAGVAQSPRYKIIEKRQSVAFWCNPISGHATLYWYQQILGQGPKLLIQFQNNGVVDDSQLPKDRFSAERLKGVDSTLKIQPAKLEDSAVYLCASSLGTDPIGETQYFGPGTRLLVL.

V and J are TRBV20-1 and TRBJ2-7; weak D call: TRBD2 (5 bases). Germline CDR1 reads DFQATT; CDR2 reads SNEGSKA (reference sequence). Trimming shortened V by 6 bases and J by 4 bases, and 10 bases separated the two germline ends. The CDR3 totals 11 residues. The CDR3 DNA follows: TGCAGTGCCCGCTCGGGGTACGAGCAGTACTTC. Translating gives CSARSGYEQYF.

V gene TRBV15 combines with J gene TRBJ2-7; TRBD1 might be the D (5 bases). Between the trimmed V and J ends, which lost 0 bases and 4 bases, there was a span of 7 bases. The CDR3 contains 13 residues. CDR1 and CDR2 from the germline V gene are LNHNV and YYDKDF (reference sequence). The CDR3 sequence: CATSRDRGYEQYF. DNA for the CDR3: TGTGCCACCAGCAGAGATAGGGGATACGAGCAGTACTTC.

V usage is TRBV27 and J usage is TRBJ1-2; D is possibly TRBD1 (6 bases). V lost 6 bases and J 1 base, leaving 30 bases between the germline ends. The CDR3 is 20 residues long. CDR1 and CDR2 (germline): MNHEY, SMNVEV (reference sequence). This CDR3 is CASSPGTTQTRNFLNYGYTF. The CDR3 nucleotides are TGTGCCAGCAGCCCCGGGACAACTCAAACCAGGAATTTTCTTAACTATGGCTACACCTTC.

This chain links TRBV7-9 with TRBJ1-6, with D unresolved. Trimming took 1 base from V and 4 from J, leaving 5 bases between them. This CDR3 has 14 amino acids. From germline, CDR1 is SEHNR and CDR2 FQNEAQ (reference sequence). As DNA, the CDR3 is TGTGCCAGCAGCTTAGGAGGGTATAATTCACCCCTCCACTTT. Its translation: CASSLGGYNSPLHF.

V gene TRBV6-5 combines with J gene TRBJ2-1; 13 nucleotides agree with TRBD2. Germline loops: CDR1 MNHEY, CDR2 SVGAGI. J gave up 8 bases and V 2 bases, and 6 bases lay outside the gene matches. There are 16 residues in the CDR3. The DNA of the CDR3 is TGTGCCAGCAGTTACCCGGGACTAGCGGGGAAATATGAGCAGTTCTTC. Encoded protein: CASSYPGLAGKYEQFF.

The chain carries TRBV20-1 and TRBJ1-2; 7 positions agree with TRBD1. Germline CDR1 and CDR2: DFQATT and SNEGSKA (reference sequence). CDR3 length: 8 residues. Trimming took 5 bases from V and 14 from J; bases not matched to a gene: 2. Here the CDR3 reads CSAFRGTF. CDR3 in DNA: TGCAGTGCTTTCAGGGGGACCTTC.

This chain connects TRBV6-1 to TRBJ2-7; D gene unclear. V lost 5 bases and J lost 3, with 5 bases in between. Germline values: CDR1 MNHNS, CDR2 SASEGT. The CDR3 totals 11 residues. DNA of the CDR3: TGTGCCAGCAGTTCTTACTACGAGCAGTACGTC. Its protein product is CASSSYYEQYV.

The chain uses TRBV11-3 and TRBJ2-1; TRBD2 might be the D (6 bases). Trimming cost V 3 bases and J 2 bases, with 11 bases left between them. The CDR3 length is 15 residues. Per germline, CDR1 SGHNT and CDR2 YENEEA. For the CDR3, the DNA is TGTGCCAGCAGCTTGGATGGAGGGACCTACAATGAGCAGTTCTTC. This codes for CASSLDGGTYNEQFF. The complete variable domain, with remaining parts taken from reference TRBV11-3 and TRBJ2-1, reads EAGVVQSPRYKIIEKKQPVAFWCNPISGHNTLYWYLQNLGQGPELLIRYENEEAVDDSQLPKDRFSAERLKGVDSTLKIQPAELGDSAVYLCASSLDGGTYNEQFFGPGTRLTVL.

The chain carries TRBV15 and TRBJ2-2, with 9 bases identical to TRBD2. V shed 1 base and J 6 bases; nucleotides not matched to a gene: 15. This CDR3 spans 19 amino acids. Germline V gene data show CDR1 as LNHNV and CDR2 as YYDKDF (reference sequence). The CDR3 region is CATSRGGFVAGGSAGELFF. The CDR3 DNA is TGTGCCACCAGCAGAGGTGGCTTCGTGGCGGGGGGGTCAGCCGGGGAGCTGTTTTTT.

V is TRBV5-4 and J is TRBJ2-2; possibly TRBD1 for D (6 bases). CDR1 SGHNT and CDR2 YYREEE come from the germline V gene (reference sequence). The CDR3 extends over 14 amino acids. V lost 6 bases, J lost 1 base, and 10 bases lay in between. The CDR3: CASTPGQNTGELFF. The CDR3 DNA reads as TGTGCCAGCACCCCGGGACAGAACACCGGGGAGCTGTTTTTT. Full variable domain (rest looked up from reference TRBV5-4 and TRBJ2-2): ETGVTQSPTHLIKTRGQQVTLRCSSQSGHNTVSWYQQALGQGPQFIFQYYREEENGRGNFPPRFSGLQFPNYSSELNVNALELDDSALYLCASTPGQNTGELFFGEGSRLTVL.

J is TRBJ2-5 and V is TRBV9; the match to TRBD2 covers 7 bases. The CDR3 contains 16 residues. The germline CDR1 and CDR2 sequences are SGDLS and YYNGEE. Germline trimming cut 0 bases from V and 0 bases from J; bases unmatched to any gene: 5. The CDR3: CASSVGAGDHQETQYF. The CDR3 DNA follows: TGTGCCAGCAGCGTAGGCGCGGGGGACCACCAAGAGACCCAGTACTTC.

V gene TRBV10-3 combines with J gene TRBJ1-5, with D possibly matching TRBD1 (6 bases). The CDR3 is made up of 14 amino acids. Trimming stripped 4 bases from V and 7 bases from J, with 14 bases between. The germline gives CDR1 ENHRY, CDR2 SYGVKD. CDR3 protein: CAISVTGQGQPQHF. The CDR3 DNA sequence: TGTGCCATCAGTGTAACAGGGCAGGGACAGCCCCAGCATTTT.

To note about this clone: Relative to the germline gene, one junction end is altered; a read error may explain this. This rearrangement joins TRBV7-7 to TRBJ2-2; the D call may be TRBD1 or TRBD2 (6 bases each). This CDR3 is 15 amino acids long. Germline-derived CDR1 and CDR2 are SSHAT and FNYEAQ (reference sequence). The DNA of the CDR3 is TGTGCTAGCAGCTTAGGAGGGGGAAGTTCCGGGGAGCTGTTTTTT. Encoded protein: CASSLGGGSSGELFF.

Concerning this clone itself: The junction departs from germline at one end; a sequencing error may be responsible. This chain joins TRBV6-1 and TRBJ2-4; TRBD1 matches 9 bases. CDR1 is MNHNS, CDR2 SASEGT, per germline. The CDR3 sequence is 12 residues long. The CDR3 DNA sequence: TGTGCCAGCAGTGAAGCGGGCGGGACAGGGCACTTC. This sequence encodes CASSEAGGTGHF.

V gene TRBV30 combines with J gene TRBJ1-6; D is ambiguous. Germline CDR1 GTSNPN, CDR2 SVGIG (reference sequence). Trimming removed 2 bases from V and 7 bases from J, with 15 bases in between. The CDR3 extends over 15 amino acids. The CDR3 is CAWSPLEAYNSPLHF. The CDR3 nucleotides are TGTGCCTGGAGTCCACTCGAGGCTTACAATTCACCCCTCCACTTT. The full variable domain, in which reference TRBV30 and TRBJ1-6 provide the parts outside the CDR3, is SQTIHQWPATLVQPVGSPLSLECTVEGTSNPNLYWYRQAAGRGLQLLFYSVGIGQISSEVPQNLSASRPQDRQFILSSKKLLLSDSGFYLCAWSPLEAYNSPLHFGNGTRLTVT.

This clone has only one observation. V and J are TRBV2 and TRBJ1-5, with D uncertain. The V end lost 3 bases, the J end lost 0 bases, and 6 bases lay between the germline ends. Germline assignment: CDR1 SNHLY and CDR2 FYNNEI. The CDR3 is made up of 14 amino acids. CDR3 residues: CASSDRGSNQPQHF. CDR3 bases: TGTGCCAGCAGTGACCGGGGTAGCAATCAGCCCCAGCATTTT.

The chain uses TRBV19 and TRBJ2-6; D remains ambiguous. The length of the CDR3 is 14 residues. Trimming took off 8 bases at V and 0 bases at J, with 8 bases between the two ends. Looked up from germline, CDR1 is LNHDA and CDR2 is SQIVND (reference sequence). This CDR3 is CASSGSSGANVLTF. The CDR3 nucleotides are TGTGCCAGTTCCGGAAGCTCTGGGGCCAACGTCCTGACTTTC. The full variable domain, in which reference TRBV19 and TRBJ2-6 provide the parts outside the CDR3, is DGGITQSPKYLFRKEGQNVTLSCEQNLNHDAMYWYRQDPGQGLRLIYYSQIVNDFQKGDIAEGYSVSREKKESFPLTVTSAQKNPTAFYLCASSGSSGANVLTFGAGSRLTVL.

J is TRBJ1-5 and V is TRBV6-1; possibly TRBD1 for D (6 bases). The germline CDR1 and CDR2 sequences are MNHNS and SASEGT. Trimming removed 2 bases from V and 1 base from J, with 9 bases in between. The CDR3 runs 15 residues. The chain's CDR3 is CASSEITGSNQPQHF. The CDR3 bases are TGTGCCAGCAGTGAAATAACAGGGAGCAATCAGCCCCAGCATTTT.

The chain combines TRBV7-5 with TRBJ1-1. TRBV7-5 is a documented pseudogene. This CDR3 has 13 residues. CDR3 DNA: TGTGCCAGCAGCTTTAGGGTGAACACTGAAGCTTTCTTT. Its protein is CASSFRVNTEAFF.